The text below deals with one T cell receptor beta chain. Germline V gene sequence: CDR1 SGHTA, CDR2 FQGNSA. CDR3 length equals 18 residues. Trimming took 3 bases from V and 2 from J; bases not matched to a gene: 11. Assay execution proceeded at the deep level. Each subset's genomic DNA was split evenly across several immunoSEQ plates. Method: immunoSEQ multiplex PCR; TCRdb's copy keeps in-frame clones and lacks some. This sample has more than 2,000,000 clones, with more than 80% found just once. The sample belongs to a study of shared clonotypes between healthy human individuals. The rearrangement uses TRBV7-2 and TRBJ1-4, with TRBD1 matching 8 bases. The sequencing input was naive CD4+ T cells sorted from blood. Subset indicated: CD45RA+ positively selected. The sequence was collected from a man aged 18 to 30 in good health. DNA for the CDR3: TGTGCCAGCAGCTTTGACAGGGGACCAGGCGGGACTAATGAAAAACTGTTTTTT. It codes for CASSFDRGPGGTNEKLFF. The whole variable domain, filled in from reference TRBV7-2 and TRBJ1-4, reads GAGVSQSPSNKVTEKGKDVELRCDPISGHTALYWYRQSLGQGLEFLIYFQGNSAPDKSGLPSDRFSAERTGGSVSTLTIQRTQQEDSAVYLCASSFDRGPGGTNEKLFFGSGTQLSVL.